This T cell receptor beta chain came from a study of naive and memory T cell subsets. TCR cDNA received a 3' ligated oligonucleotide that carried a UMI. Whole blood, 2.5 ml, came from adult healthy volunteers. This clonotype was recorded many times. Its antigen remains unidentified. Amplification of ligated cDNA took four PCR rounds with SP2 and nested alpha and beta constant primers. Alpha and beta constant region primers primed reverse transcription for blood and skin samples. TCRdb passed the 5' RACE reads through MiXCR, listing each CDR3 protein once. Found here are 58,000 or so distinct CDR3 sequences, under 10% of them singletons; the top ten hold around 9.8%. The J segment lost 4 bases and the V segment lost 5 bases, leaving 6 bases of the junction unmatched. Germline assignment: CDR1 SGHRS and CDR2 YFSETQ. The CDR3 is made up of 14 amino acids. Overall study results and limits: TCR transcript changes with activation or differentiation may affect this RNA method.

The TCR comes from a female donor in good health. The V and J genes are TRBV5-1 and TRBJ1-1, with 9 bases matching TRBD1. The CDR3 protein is CASSRDRVVTEAFF. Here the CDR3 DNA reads TGCGCCAGCAGTAGGGACAGGGTAGTCACTGAAGCTTTCTTT.